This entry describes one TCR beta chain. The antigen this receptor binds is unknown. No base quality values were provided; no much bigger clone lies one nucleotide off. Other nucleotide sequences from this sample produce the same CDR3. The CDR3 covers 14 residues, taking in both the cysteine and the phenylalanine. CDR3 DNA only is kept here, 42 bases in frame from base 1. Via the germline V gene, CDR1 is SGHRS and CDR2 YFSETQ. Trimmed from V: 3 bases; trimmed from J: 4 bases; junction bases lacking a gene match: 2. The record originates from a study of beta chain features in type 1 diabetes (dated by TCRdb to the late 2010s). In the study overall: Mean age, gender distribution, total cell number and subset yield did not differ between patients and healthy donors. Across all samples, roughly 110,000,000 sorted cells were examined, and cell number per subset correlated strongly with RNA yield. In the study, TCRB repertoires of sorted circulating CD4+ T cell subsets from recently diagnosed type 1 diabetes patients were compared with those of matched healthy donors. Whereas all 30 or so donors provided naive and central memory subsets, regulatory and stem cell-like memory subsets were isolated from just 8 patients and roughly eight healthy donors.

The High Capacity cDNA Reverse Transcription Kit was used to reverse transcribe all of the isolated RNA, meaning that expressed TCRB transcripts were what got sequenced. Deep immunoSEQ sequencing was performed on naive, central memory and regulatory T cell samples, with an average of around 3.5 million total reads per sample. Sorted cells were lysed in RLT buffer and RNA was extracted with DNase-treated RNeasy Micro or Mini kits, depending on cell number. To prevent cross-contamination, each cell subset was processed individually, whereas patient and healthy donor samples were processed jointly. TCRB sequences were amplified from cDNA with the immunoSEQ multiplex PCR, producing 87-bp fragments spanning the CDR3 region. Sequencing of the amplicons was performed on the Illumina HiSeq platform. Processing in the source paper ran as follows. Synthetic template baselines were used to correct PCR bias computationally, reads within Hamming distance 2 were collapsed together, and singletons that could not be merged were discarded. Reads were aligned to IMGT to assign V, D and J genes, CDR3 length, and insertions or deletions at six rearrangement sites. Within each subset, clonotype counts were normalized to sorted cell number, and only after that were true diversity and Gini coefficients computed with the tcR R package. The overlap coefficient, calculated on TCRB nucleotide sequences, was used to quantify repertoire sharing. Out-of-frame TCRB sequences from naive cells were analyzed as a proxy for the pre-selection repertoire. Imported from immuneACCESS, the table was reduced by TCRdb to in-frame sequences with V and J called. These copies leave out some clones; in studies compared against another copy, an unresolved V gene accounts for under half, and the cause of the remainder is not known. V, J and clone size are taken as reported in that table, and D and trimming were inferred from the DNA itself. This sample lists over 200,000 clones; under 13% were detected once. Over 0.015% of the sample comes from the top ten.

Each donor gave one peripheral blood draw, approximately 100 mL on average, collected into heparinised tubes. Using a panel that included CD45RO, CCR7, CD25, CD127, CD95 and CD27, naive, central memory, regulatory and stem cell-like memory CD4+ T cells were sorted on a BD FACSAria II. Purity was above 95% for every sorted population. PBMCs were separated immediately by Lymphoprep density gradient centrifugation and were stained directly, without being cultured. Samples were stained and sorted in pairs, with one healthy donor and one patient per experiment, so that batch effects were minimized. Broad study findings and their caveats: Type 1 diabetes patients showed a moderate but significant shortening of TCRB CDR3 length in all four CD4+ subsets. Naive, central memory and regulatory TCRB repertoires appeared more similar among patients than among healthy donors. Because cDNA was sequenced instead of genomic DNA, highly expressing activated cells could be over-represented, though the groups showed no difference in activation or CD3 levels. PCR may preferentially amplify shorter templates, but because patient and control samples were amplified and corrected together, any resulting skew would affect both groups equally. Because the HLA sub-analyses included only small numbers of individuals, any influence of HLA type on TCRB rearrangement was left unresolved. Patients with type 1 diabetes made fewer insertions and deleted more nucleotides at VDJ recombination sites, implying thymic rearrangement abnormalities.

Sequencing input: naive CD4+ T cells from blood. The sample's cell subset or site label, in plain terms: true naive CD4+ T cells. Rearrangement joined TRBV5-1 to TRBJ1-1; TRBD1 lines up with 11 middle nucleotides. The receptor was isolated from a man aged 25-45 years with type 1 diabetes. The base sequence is TGCGCCAGCAGCTCCGGACAGGGGGCCACTGAAGCTTTCTTT. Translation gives CASSSGQGATEAFF.